The 13 T cell receptor beta chains below all came from one sample that was sequenced in a study of a mutant IDH1 vaccine in newly diagnosed glioma. The antigens for these receptors are not known. Time point meaning: week 5, during vaccination. Topical imiquimod was applied with each vaccine dose, which held 300 ug of mutant IDH1 20-mer peptide. Sequencing was performed with immunoSEQ multiplex PCR; in TCRdb, only in-frame clones are kept and a portion is missing. There are about 27,000 clones in the sample; 77% occur only once, and just under 9.5% lies in the top ten. Here the sequenced sample was PBMCs, taken from a glioma patient whose treatment included an IDH1 peptide vaccine. The receptor source for this set is a man between 40 and 49 years old with glioma.

V usage is TRBV5-1 and J usage is TRBJ2-7; D is unresolved. Germline values: CDR1 SGHRS, CDR2 YFSETQ. V lost 0 bases, J lost 3 bases, and 16 bases lay in between. There are 16 residues in the CDR3. CDR3 sequence: CASSLVPSRTLYEQYF. In DNA form, the CDR3 reads TGCGCCAGCAGCTTGGTTCCGAGCCGAACCCTCTACGAGCAGTACTTC.

This clone was detected a few times. This chain connects TRBV14 to TRBJ1-1; a weak D match, TRBD1 (6 bases). Germline lookup yields CDR1 SGHDN and CDR2 FVKESK. V was shortened by 1 base and J by 3 bases, with 15 bases between the two germline ends. The CDR3 has 16 residues. CDR3 loop: CASSQAGTRGDTEAFF. DNA for the CDR3: TGTGCCAGCAGCCAAGCCGGGACAAGGGGAGACACTGAAGCTTTCTTT.

This rearrangement joins TRBV25-1 to TRBJ2-1, with TRBD1 identical over 9 bases. Per germline, CDR1 MGHDK and CDR2 SYGVNS. The CDR3 runs 17 residues. The V gene end was trimmed by 5 bases and the J gene end by 1 base; junction bases not matched to a gene: 9. The CDR3 here is CASSPDRGSGSYNEQFF. The DNA for the CDR3 is TGTGCCAGCAGTCCGGACAGGGGTAGCGGTTCCTACAATGAGCAGTTCTTC.

The chain has TRBV5-6 and TRBJ1-5; D gene uncertain. CDR3 length: 14 residues. Trimming pared 0 bases from V and 2 bases from J, leaving 6 bases between. In germline, CDR1 is SGHDT, CDR2 YYEEEE. The CDR3 DNA follows: TGTGCCAGCAGCTTGGGAGGAGGCAATCAGCCCCAGCATTTT. Protein sequence: CASSLGGGNQPQHF.

This chain joins TRBV30 and TRBJ2-3, with D perhaps matching TRBD1 or TRBD2 (5 bases each). With 2 bases removed from V and 4 bases from J, the gap between germline ends came to 13 bases. The germline CDR1 and CDR2 sequences are GTSNPN and SVGIG (reference sequence). CDR3 length: 14 residues. The CDR3 spells CAWSRLRDADTQYF. DNA of the CDR3: TGTGCCTGGAGTAGACTCCGGGACGCAGATACGCAGTATTTT.

This chain joins TRBV7-8 and TRBJ2-5; no definite D call. In germline, CDR1 is SGHVS, CDR2 FQNEAQ. V was cut by 5 bases and J by 7 bases, with 14 bases left in between. The CDR3 runs to 13 residues. The CDR3 DNA reads as TGTGCCAGCAGCGACGAACCAGGTGGGACCCAGTACTTC. Protein product: CASSDEPGGTQYF. The entire variable domain, with the rest obtained from reference TRBV7-8 and TRBJ2-5, is as follows: GAGVSQSPRYKVAKRGQDVALRCDPISGHVSLFWYQQALGQGPEFLTYFQNEAQLDKSGLPSDRFFAERPEGSVSTLKIQRTQQEDSAVYLCASSDEPGGTQYFGPGTRLLVL.

The chain couples TRBV14 to TRBJ2-5, with 10 bases aligning to TRBD2. Trimming took 3 bases from V and 0 from J; bases not matched to a gene: 4. Germline V gene sequence: CDR1 SGHDN, CDR2 FVKESK. The CDR3 covers 16 residues. The CDR3 DNA is TGTGCCAGCAGCCACGGACTAGCGGCATACCAAGAGACCCAGTACTTC. Translating gives CASSHGLAAYQETQYF.

V and J are TRBV7-2 and TRBJ2-1; 13 bases agree with TRBD2. V shed 0 bases, J shed 2 bases, and the junction held 10 bases outside the gene matches. The CDR3 totals 20 residues. Germline V gene sequence: CDR1 SGHTA, CDR2 FQGNSA. The chain's CDR3 is CASSLARGTSGKEAYNEQFF. CDR3 nucleotides: TGTGCCAGCAGCTTAGCTCGGGGGACTAGCGGGAAGGAGGCCTACAATGAGCAGTTCTTC.

This clone appeared a single time. This chain connects TRBV12-5 to TRBJ2-3, with D possibly matching TRBD2 (5 bases). V lost 6 bases and J 9 bases, leaving 10 bases between the germline ends. Per germline, CDR1 LGHNT and CDR2 FRNRAP. The CDR3 spans 11 residues. Written as DNA, the CDR3 is TGTGCTAGTGGCCTCGGGGAGACGCAGTATTTT. It specifies CASGLGETQYF. Drawing the rest from reference TRBV12-5 and TRBJ2-3, the complete variable domain is DARVTQTPRHKVTEMGQEVTMRCQPILGHNTVFWYRQTMMQGLELLAYFRNRAPLDDSGMPKDRFSAEMPDATLATLKIQPSEPRDSAVYFCASGLGETQYFGPGTRLTVL.

This chain connects TRBV6-1 to TRBJ1-5, with D maybe TRBD1 (6 bases). Germline values: CDR1 MNHNS, CDR2 SASEGT. The ends were cut back, 11 bases at V and 6 bases at J, with 17 bases in the middle. The CDR3 is made up of 13 amino acids. Written as DNA, the CDR3 is TGTGCCTGCTTGCGTTTGACAGGTCAGCCCCAGCATTTT. Translated, it gives CACLRLTGQPQHF.

V is TRBV2 and J is TRBJ2-7; TRBD2 is a possible D gene (8 bases). There are 15 residues in the CDR3. Deletions cut 6 bases from V and 6 bases from J, with 21 bases between. Looked up from germline, CDR1 is SNHLY and CDR2 is FYNNEI. The CDR3 loop reads CASRARDGRGREQYF. The CDR3 region has the DNA TGTGCCAGCAGGGCCCGAGACGGGAGGGGGCGCGAGCAGTACTTC.

This sequence joins TRBV29-1 and TRBJ1-2; TRBD1 agrees at 8 bases. J lost 4 bases, V lost 0 bases, and 7 bases had no gene match. The germline gives CDR1 SQVTM, CDR2 ANQGSEA. The CDR3 runs to 15 residues. The CDR3 DNA sequence: TGCAGCGTTGAAGATTCCCGGACAGGGCTCTATGGCTACACCTTC. As protein: CSVEDSRTGLYGYTF.

The chain joins TRBV6-1 to TRBJ1-6; D is uncertain. There are 15 residues in the CDR3. The V gene lost 1 base and the J gene lost 4 bases, with 8 bases spanning the gap. Looked up from germline, CDR1 is MNHNS and CDR2 is SASEGT. CDR3 DNA: TGTGCCAGCAGTGAAGGACGGATTTATAATTCACCCCTCCACTTT. This gives the protein CASSEGRIYNSPLHF.